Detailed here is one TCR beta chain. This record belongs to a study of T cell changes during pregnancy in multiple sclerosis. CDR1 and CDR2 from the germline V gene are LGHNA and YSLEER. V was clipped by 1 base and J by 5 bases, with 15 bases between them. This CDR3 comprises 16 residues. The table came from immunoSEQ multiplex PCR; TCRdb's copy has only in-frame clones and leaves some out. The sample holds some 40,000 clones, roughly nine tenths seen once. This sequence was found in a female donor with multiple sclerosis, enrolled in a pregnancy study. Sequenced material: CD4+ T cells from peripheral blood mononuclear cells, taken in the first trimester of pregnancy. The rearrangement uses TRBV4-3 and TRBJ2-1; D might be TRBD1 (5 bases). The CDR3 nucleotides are TGCGCCAGCAGCCAAGGCAAGGGGATTACGGACAATGAGCAGTTCTTC. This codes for CASSQGKGITDNEQFF.